The 7 T cell receptor beta chains reported below all come from one sample, sequenced in a study of PD-1 blockade in classical Hodgkin lymphoma. The protocol was immunoSEQ multiplex PCR, while the TCRdb copy is restricted to in-frame clones and leaves out a portion. The sample includes around 28,000 clones, about 80% of them seen just once. As to time point: cycle 4 day 1 (C4D1), after around six weeks of nivolumab. Every single patient, without exception, relapsed after autologous stem cell transplantation, and brentuximab vedotin exposure varied. Out of thawed PBMCs, magnetic negative selection purified CD4+ T cells. The sample was CD4+ T cells from blood, taken before the fourth cycle of nivolumab. All receptors derive from a human donor with classical Hodgkin lymphoma.

The chain joins TRBV7-7 to TRBJ2-1; TRBD2 matches 13 bases. Germline V gene lookup returns CDR1 SSHAT and CDR2 FNYEAQ (reference sequence). This CDR3 is 16 amino acids long. Trimming at V came to 0 bases and at J to 7 bases, leaving 3 bases not matched to a gene. The CDR3 sequence: CASSLAGTSGANEQFF. Here the CDR3 DNA reads TGTGCCAGCAGCTTAGCCGGGACTAGCGGGGCAAATGAGCAGTTCTTC.

This clone came up once. This chain connects TRBV6-1 to TRBJ2-3; the match to TRBD2 covers 8 bases. This CDR3 spans 15 amino acids. J gave up 1 base and V 2 bases, and 2 bases lay outside the gene matches. Germline V gene data show CDR1 as MNHNS and CDR2 as SASEGT. CDR3 nucleotide sequence: TGTGCCAGCAGTGAATGGCGGGGGGGCACAGATACGCAGTATTTT. Amino acid sequence: CASSEWRGGTDTQYF.

The V and J genes are TRBV18 and TRBJ2-2, with 7 bases aligning to TRBD2. Germline values: CDR1 KGHSH, CDR2 LQKENI. This CDR3 is built from 14 residues. J was trimmed by 3 bases and V by 4 bases; bases with no gene match: 2. The CDR3 loop is CASSREGDTGELFF. DNA for the CDR3: TGTGCCAGCTCACGGGAGGGCGACACCGGGGAGCTGTTTTTT.

The genes are TRBV11-3 and TRBJ2-1, with D unclear. This CDR3 comprises 13 residues. Germline V gene sequence: CDR1 SGHNT, CDR2 YENEEA. The V end was cut by 4 bases, the J end by 4 bases, with 8 bases between. The CDR3 region is CASSSTYYNEQFF. In DNA, the CDR3 is TGTGCCAGCAGCTCGACCTATTACAATGAGCAGTTCTTC.

The chain links TRBV7-7 to TRBJ2-2; D is possibly TRBD2 (5 bases). Germline V lookup: CDR1 SSHAT, CDR2 FNYEAQ (reference sequence). V dropped 4 bases and J dropped 4 bases, with 10 bases sitting between them. This CDR3 spans 14 amino acids. The CDR3 protein is CASSSGLSTGELFF. CDR3 coding DNA: TGTGCCAGCAGCTCAGGACTTTCCACCGGGGAGCTGTTTTTT.

The chain joins TRBV7-7 to TRBJ2-3; D unresolved. In germline, CDR1 is SSHAT, CDR2 FNYEAQ (reference sequence). CDR3 length: 14 residues. Trimming shortened V by 5 bases and J by 2 bases, and 11 bases separated the two germline ends. CDR3 in amino acids: CASSISPTTDTQYF. In nucleotides, the CDR3 is TGTGCCAGCAGCATATCCCCTACCACAGATACGCAGTATTTT.

This chain links TRBV5-5 with TRBJ1-5, with 7 bases that match TRBD1. V dropped 4 bases and J dropped 5; count of bases not matched to a gene: 6. This CDR3 has 14 amino acids. Germline V gene sequence: CDR1 SGHKS, CDR2 YYEKEE (reference sequence). The CDR3 region is CASSPGQSDQPQHF. The CDR3 region has the DNA TGTGCCAGCAGCCCGGGACAGTCGGATCAGCCCCAGCATTTT.